The T cell receptor beta chain under discussion was sequenced for a study of cytomegalovirus exposure and HLA in healthy donors. 60 Vbeta and 13 Jbeta primers were used in PCR. Profiling relied on immunoSEQ multiplex PCR, and the TCRdb table lists in-frame clones only, not all of them. The profile shows 50,000 to 70,000 clones, roughly 80% of them singletons. V was trimmed by 5 bases and J by 9 bases, leaving 14 bases between them. The CDR3 extends over 14 amino acids. Per the germline V gene, CDR1 is SEHNR and CDR2 is FQNEAQ (reference sequence). Material: PBMCs. This rearrangement joins TRBV7-9 to TRBJ1-6; D is undetermined. The clonotype originates from a girl aged 5 to 17 in good health and CMV-seropositive. This chain's CDR3 is CASSRGERTSPLHF. CDR3 coding DNA: TGTGCCAGCAGCCGAGGCGAAAGAACTTCACCCCTCCACTTT.